The rows below give T cell receptor beta chains drawn from one sample of a study of shared clonotypes between healthy human individuals. The protocol was immunoSEQ multiplex PCR, while the TCRdb copy is restricted to in-frame clones and leaves out a portion. The table shows about 1,800,000 clones, with about 94% occurring only once. The material sequenced was naive CD8+ T cells sorted from blood. The receptors derive from a man aged 18-30 years in good health. CDR3s include the opening cysteine and the closing phenylalanine or tryptophan. A D gene is named only where the DNA matches it firmly.

>.|TRBV6-5|TRBJ2-7
TGTGCCAGCAGTTACTCGGCAGCAGCATCGTCCGAGCAGTACTTC
CASSYSAAASSEQYF
>.|TRBV6-1|TRBJ1-3
TGTGCCAGCAGTGAAGAGCCAGGCTACTCTGGAAACACCATATATTTT
CASSEEPGYSGNTIYF
>.|TRBV10-3|TRBJ2-7
TGTGCCATCAGTGAGTCCCTGGCGGACTCCTACGAGCAGTACTTC
CAISESLADSYEQYF
>.|TRBV28|TRBJ2-5
TGTGCCAGCAGTTTAAGTACCGGGGGGCTGGAGACCCAGTACTTC
CASSLSTGGLETQYF
>.|TRBV7-2|TRBJ2-7
TGTGCCAGCAGCTTTTATCCGGGGCCAAACGAGCAGTACTTC
CASSFYPGPNEQYF
>.|TRBV11-2|TRBJ2-1
TGTGCCAGCAGCTTAGATCCGCACTATGAGCAGTTCTTC
CASSLDPHYEQFF
>TRBD2|TRBV5-8|TRBJ2-5
TGTGCCAGCAGCCCGGGACTAGCGGGAGTTCTAACGGAGACCCAGTACTTC
CASSPGLAGVLTETQYF
>TRBD2|TRBV5-1|TRBJ2-7
TGCGCCAGCAGCTTAGGACTAGCGGGAGTCGAGCAGTACTTC
CASSLGLAGVEQYF
>TRBD2|TRBV27|TRBJ2-3
TGTGCCAGCAATGGACTAGCGGGACCAGATACGCAGTATTTT
CASNGLAGPDTQYF
>TRBD2|TRBV4-2|TRBJ2-2
TGTGCCAGCAGCCAAGAAGCGGGGGGGTACACCGGGGAGCTGTTTTTT
CASSQEAGGYTGELFF
>.|TRBV28|TRBJ2-7
TGTGCCAGCAGCCCAAGACCCTACAGACTATACGAGCAGTACTTC
CASSPRPYRLYEQYF